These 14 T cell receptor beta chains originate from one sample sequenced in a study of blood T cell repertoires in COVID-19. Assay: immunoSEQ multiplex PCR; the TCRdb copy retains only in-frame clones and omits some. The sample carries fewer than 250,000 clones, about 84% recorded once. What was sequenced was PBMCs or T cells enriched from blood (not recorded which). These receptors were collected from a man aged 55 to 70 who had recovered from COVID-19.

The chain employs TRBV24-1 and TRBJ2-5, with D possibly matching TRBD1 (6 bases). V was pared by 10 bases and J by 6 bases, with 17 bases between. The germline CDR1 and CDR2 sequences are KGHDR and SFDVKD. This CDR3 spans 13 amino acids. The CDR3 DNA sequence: TGTGCCACTGGGGGCCGGGGATTGCAGACCCAGTACTTC. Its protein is CATGGRGLQTQYF.

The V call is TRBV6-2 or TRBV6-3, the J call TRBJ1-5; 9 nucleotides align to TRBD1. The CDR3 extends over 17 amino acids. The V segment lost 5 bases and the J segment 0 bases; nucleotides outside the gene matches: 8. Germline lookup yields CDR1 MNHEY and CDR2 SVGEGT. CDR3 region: CASSLLDRGYSNQPQHF. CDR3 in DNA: TGTGCCAGCAGTCTTTTGGACAGGGGTTATAGCAATCAGCCCCAGCATTTT.

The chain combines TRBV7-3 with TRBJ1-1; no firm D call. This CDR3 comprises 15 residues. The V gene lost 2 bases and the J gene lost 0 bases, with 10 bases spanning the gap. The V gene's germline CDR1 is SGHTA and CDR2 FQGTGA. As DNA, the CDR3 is TGTGCCAGCAGCTTAGGGAGTACCATGAACACTGAAGCTTTCTTT. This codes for CASSLGSTMNTEAFF.

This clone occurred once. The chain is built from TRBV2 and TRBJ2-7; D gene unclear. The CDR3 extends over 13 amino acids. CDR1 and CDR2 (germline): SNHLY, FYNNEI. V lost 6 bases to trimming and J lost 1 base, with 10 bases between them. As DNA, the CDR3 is TGTGCCAGCAGGGTCCAGGCTTCCTACGAGCAGTACTTC. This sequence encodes CASRVQASYEQYF.

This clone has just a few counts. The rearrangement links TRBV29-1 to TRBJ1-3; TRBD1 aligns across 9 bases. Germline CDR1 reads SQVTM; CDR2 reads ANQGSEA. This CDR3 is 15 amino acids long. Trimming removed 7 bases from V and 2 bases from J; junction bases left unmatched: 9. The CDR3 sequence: CSAARGTGTGNTIYF. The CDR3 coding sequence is TGCAGCGCGGCGCGGGGGACAGGGACTGGAAACACCATATATTTT.

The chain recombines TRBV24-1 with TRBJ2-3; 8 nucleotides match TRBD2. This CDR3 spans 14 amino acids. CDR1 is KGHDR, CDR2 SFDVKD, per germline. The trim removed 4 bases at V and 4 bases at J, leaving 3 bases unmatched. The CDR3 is CATSDRGGSDTQYF. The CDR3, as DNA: TGTGCCACCAGTGACCGGGGGGGGTCAGATACGCAGTATTTT.

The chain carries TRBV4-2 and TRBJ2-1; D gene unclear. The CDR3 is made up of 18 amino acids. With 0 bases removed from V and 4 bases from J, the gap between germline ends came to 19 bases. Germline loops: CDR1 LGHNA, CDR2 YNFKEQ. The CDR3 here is CASSQDWVTRSLYNEQFF. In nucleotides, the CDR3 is TGTGCCAGCAGCCAAGATTGGGTGACCCGGAGCCTATACAATGAGCAGTTCTTC.

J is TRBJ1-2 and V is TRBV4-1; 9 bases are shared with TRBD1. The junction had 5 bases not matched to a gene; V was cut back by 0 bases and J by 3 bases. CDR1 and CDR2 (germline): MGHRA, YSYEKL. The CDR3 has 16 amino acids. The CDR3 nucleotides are TGCGCCAGCAGCCAAGAGGGGGACAGGGTCCACTATGGCTACACCTTC. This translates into CASSQEGDRVHYGYTF.

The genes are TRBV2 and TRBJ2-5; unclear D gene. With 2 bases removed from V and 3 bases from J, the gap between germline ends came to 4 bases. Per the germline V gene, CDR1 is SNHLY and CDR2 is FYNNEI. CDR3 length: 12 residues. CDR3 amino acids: CASSEQKETQYF. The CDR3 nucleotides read TGTGCCAGCAGTGAACAGAAAGAGACCCAGTACTTC.

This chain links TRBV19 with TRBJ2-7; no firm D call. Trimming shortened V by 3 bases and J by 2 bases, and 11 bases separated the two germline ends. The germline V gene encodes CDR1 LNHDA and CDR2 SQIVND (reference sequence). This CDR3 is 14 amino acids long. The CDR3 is CASSIGSPAYEQYF. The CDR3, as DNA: TGTGCCAGTAGTATCGGGTCCCCGGCCTACGAGCAGTACTTC.

CDR3 in DNA: TGTGCCAGCAGCCAAGGAGACAGGTTAGCCAAAAACATTCAGTACTTC. Translation: CASSQGDRLAKNIQYF. J is TRBJ2-4 and V is TRBV3-1 (or the pseudogene TRBV3-2); possibly TRBD1 for D (6 bases). The CDR3 runs to 16 residues. Germline V gene sequence: CDR1 LGHDT, CDR2 YNNKEL (reference sequence). Trimming stripped 1 base from V and 0 bases from J, with 10 bases between.

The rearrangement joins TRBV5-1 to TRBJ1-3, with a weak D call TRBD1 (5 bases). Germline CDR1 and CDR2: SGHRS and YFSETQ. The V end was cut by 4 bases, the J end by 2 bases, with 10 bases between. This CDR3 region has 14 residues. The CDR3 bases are TGCGCCAGCAGCCCACGGACAACTGGAAACACCATATATTTT. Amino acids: CASSPRTTGNTIYF.

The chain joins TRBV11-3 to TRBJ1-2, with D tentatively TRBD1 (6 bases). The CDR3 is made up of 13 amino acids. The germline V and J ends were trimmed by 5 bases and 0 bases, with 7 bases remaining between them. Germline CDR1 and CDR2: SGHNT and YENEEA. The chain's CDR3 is CASSGGANYGYTF. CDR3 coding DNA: TGTGCCAGCAGCGGGGGCGCTAACTATGGCTACACCTTC.

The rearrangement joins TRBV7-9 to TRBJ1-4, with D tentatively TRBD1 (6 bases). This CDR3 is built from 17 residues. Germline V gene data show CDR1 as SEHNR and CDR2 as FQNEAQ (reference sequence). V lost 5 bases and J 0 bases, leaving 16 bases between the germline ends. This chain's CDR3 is CASSLGQTATTNEKLFF. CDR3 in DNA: TGTGCCAGCAGCCTCGGACAGACCGCCACAACTAATGAAAAACTGTTTTTT.